This entry lists 3 T cell receptor beta chains sequenced from one sample in a study of CD8+CD57+ T cells in acquired aplastic anemia. The template for TCR beta VDJ and CDR3 sequence profiling was genomic DNA. TCRdb reanalysed the reads using MiXCR and keeps one entry per CDR3 protein. The table lists 180,000 or so distinct CDR3 sequences, approximately 49% of them singletons. Sequencing was done on a sample of sorted CD4+, CD8+, or CD8+CD57+ T cells (not recorded which) from PBMCs. The source is a human donor in good health.

The V and J genes are TRBV14 and TRBJ1-2; no clear D. The CDR3 loop spans 12 amino acids. The germline gives CDR1 SGHDN, CDR2 FVKESK. The V end was cut by 0 bases, the J end by 6 bases, with 5 bases between. CDR3 nucleotides: TGTGCCAGCAGCCAAGACGTCCATGGCTACACCTTC. Its translation: CASSQDVHGYTF.

The chain joins TRBV10-3 to TRBJ2-5; TRBD1 matches 9 bases. Germline V gene sequence: CDR1 ENHRY, CDR2 SYGVKD. The CDR3 runs 15 residues. V gave up 10 bases and J gave up 0 bases; unmatched junction bases: 9. The CDR3 reads CATLGTGSYQETQYF. The CDR3, as DNA: TGTGCCACCCTCGGGACAGGGAGTTACCAAGAGACCCAGTACTTC.

J is TRBJ1-6 and V is TRBV27; D call uncertain. CDR3 size: 18 residues. Germline V gene data show CDR1 as MNHEY and CDR2 as SMNVEV (reference sequence). V was shortened by 6 bases and J by 0 bases, with 18 bases between the two germline ends. In DNA, the CDR3 is TGTGCCAGCAGCCCAAACTCCATCGGGAGCTCCTATAATTCACCCCTCCACTTT. Protein product: CASSPNSIGSSYNSPLHF.